Following are 14 T cell receptor beta chains from one sample sequenced in a study of T-cell reconstitution after alpha-beta-depleted transplantation in children. Preparation of the TCRbeta library used unique molecular identifiers. One entry per CDR3 protein, called by TCRdb with MiXCR from the PCR reads. The repertoire consists of some 600,000 distinct CDR3 sequences, with approximately 13% occurring once and the leading ten covering 2.2%. The source was PBMCs, mostly from graft donor cells, collected 360 days after TCRalphabeta/CD19-depleted stem cell transplant. These receptors originate from a male patient between 5 and 17 years old who had a stem cell transplant for acute myeloid leukemia, so the T cells may come from the graft donor.

The rearrangement joins TRBV28 to TRBJ2-6; tentative D call: TRBD1 (5 bases). Trimming left V 5 bases short and J 0 bases short, with 17 bases between. CDR1 and CDR2 (germline): MDHEN, SYDVKM. The CDR3 totals 18 residues. The CDR3 region has the DNA TGTGCCAGCAGTCCTACGACAGTCGGAGTCTCTGGGGCCAACGTCCTGACTTTC. Translated, it gives CASSPTTVGVSGANVLTF. Full variable domain (remainder filled in from reference TRBV28 and TRBJ2-6): DVKVTQSSRYLVKRTGEKVFLECVQDMDHENMFWYRQDPGLGLRLIYFSYDVKMKEKGDIPEGYSVSREKKERFSLILESASTNQTSMYLCASSPTTVGVSGANVLTFGAGSRLTVL.

This sequence joins TRBV7-6 and TRBJ2-2; 10 bases are a match to TRBD2. This CDR3 contains 19 residues. Germline V gene sequence: CDR1 SGHVS, CDR2 FNYEAQ. The V segment lost 0 bases and the J segment 3 bases; nucleotides outside the gene matches: 10. The CDR3 region is CASSLALIAGGVDTGELFF. The CDR3 region has the DNA TGTGCCAGCAGCTTAGCGCTTATAGCGGGAGGCGTAGACACCGGGGAGCTGTTTTTT.

The chain carries TRBV29-1 and TRBJ1-1, with TRBD1 as a possible D gene (6 bases). Looked up from germline, CDR1 is SQVTM and CDR2 is ANQGSEA. The CDR3 loop spans 12 amino acids. The V and J ends lost 3 bases and 6 bases respectively, with 11 bases between them. CDR3 DNA sequence: TGCAGCGTTGAGGGTGGGGGCTCTGAAGCTTTCTTT. This gives the protein CSVEGGGSEAFF.

Many counts were recorded for this clonotype. V usage is TRBV13 and J usage is TRBJ2-3, with 12 bases matching TRBD2. With 5 bases clipped from V and 6 bases from J, the junction kept 9 bases outside the gene matches. The CDR3 covers 16 residues. CDR1 and CDR2 from the germline V gene are PRHDT and FYEKMQ (reference sequence). CDR3 sequence reads: CASSPGLAGRGDTQYF. DNA for the CDR3: TGTGCCAGCAGCCCTGGACTAGCGGGAAGAGGCGATACGCAGTATTTT.

J is TRBJ2-7 and V is TRBV14; TRBD2 aligns across 13 bases. Germline lookup yields CDR1 SGHDN and CDR2 FVKESK. J gave up 2 bases and V 0 bases, and 7 bases lay outside the gene matches. CDR3 length: 18 amino acids. CDR3 region: CASSQDHPGLAGTYEQYF. CDR3 in DNA: TGTGCCAGCAGCCAAGATCACCCGGGACTAGCGGGGACCTACGAGCAGTACTTC.

The chain carries TRBV12-3 or TRBV12-4 and TRBJ1-2; weak D call: TRBD1 (6 bases). V lost 3 bases to trimming and J lost 0 bases, with 11 bases between them. This CDR3 region has 15 residues. The CDR3 region has the DNA TGTGCCAGCAGTTTTCACCGGACAGCTAACTATGGCTACACCTTC. This gives the protein CASSFHRTANYGYTF.

The gene calls are TRBV7-9 and TRBJ2-7; D uncertain. Per germline, CDR1 SEHNR and CDR2 FQNEAQ (reference sequence). The CDR3 spans 11 residues. Trimming stripped 4 bases from V and 3 bases from J, with 4 bases between. CDR3 sequence reads: CASSWDYEQYF. The CDR3 bases are TGTGCCAGCAGCTGGGACTACGAGCAGTACTTC.

This chain joins TRBV7-2 and TRBJ2-7; D is perhaps TRBD2 (5 bases). Trimming took off 2 bases at V and 4 bases at J, with 9 bases between the two ends. The CDR3 is made up of 13 amino acids. Germline CDR1 is SGHTA and CDR2 is FQGNSA. Written as DNA, the CDR3 is TGTGCCAGCAGCTTAAATAGGGAGTACGAGCAGTACTTC. Translated: CASSLNREYEQYF. Full variable domain (remainder filled in from reference TRBV7-2 and TRBJ2-7): GAGVSQSPSNKVTEKGKDVELRCDPISGHTALYWYRQSLGQGLEFLIYFQGNSAPDKSGLPSDRFSAERTGGSVSTLTIQRTQQEDSAVYLCASSLNREYEQYFGPGTRLTVT.

The genes are TRBV12-3 or TRBV12-4 and TRBJ2-7; no firm D call. The CDR3 extends over 14 amino acids. The V gene lost 1 base and the J gene lost 3 bases, with 10 bases spanning the gap. The CDR3 reads CASSLETAFYEQYF. DNA for the CDR3: TGTGCCAGCAGTTTAGAGACTGCCTTCTACGAGCAGTACTTC.

This clonotype was seen only a few times. V gene TRBV9 combines with J gene TRBJ2-2, with TRBD2 matching 9 bases. Trimming removed 3 bases from V and 7 bases from J; junction bases left unmatched: 7. The CDR3 has 15 residues. Looked up from germline, CDR1 is SGDLS and CDR2 is YYNGEE. The CDR3 nucleotides are TGTGCCAGCAGCGAGGGACTAGCCCCCGACGGGGAGCTGTTTTTT. It is translated as CASSEGLAPDGELFF.

This clonotype has just a few counts. The chain recombines TRBV29-1 with TRBJ2-7; D might be TRBD2 (7 bases). CDR1 is SQVTM, CDR2 ANQGSEA, per germline. The CDR3 is 12 amino acids. Trimming stripped 7 bases from V and 5 bases from J, with 15 bases between. The CDR3 sequence is CSGGAGQNEQYF. CDR3 bases: TGCAGCGGTGGAGCGGGACAAAACGAGCAGTACTTC.

CDR3 nucleotides: TGTGCCAGCAGTTCATTCCTATCCTACGAGCAGTACTTC. Protein product: CASSSFLSYEQYF. V usage is TRBV27 and J usage is TRBJ2-7; D not certain. Germline values: CDR1 MNHEY, CDR2 SMNVEV (reference sequence). Trimming pared 4 bases from V and 1 base from J, leaving 8 bases between. The CDR3 sequence is 13 residues long.

This clonotype appeared a few times. The chain is built from TRBV4-2 and TRBJ2-7, with 9 nucleotides matching TRBD1. This CDR3 spans 17 amino acids. V was clipped by 0 bases and J by 0 bases; unmatched bases: 6. Looked up from germline, CDR1 is LGHNA and CDR2 is YNFKEQ. The CDR3 DNA is TGTGCCAGCAGCCAAGAACAGGGGGCCAGGAGCTCCTACGAGCAGTACTTC. Its translation is CASSQEQGARSSYEQYF.

The chain combines TRBV5-5 with TRBJ2-7, with D possibly being TRBD2 (6 bases). Germline V gives CDR1 SGHKS, CDR2 YYEKEE (reference sequence). Deletions cut 0 bases from V and 6 bases from J, with 13 bases between. The CDR3 has 14 residues. For the CDR3, the DNA is TGTGCCAGCAGCTTGGGGGTGGGAGGTGGCGAGCAGTACTTC. Its protein is CASSLGVGGGEQYF. The whole variable domain, remainder taken from reference TRBV5-5 and TRBJ2-7, is DAGVTQSPTHLIKTRGQQVTLRCSPISGHKSVSWYQQVLGQGPQFIFQYYEKEERGRGNFPDRFSARQFPNYSSELNVNALLLGDSALYLCASSLGVGGGEQYFGPGTRLTVT.